The 14 T cell receptor beta chains given below trace back to one sample, sequenced in a study of blood T cell repertoires in COVID-19. Libraries were prepared by immunoSEQ multiplex PCR; TCRdb keeps only in-frame clonotypes and omits some of them. The sample lists roughly 170,000 clones; 60% to 80% were seen once. Material: peripheral blood. The receptors were gathered from a woman aged 70-85 years with acute or convalescent COVID-19.

The chain joins TRBV21-1 to TRBJ1-4; no DNA check was done on the table's D call, TRBD1. TRBV21-1 is described as a pseudogene. The CDR3 covers 14 residues. CDR3 coding DNA: TGTGCCAGCAGGAAGACAGGGGTTAATGAAAAACTGTTTTTT. Protein sequence: CASRKTGVNEKLFF.

This chain uses TRBV7-9 with TRBJ2-1; 16 nucleotides line up with TRBD2. Germline V lookup: CDR1 SEHNR, CDR2 FQNEAQ (reference sequence). J was trimmed by 7 bases and V by 1 base; bases with no gene match: 1. The CDR3 totals 16 residues. The CDR3 nucleotides are TGTGCCAGCAGCTTAGTGGGACTAGCGGGAGGGAATGAGCAGTTCTTC. Its protein is CASSLVGLAGGNEQFF.

Here the CDR3 reads CASSESGRQYF. CDR3 in DNA: TGTGCCAGCAGTGAATCTGGCAGGCAGTACTTC. The chain couples TRBV6-1 to TRBJ2-7; D gene ambiguous. The CDR3 runs to 11 residues. Germline assignment: CDR1 MNHNS and CDR2 SASEGT. V was pared by 2 bases and J by 9 bases, with 8 bases between.

The genes are TRBV6-2 or TRBV6-3 and TRBJ2-2, with TRBD1 as a possible D gene (5 bases). The CDR3 runs to 14 residues. V was cut by 6 bases and J by 3 bases, with 11 bases left in between. The germline gives CDR1 MNHEY, CDR2 SVGEGT. The CDR3 DNA reads as TGTGCCAGCAGCCAAGACAGTCACACCGGGGAGCTGTTTTTT. Translating gives CASSQDSHTGELFF.

The V call is TRBV6-6, the J call TRBJ2-3; no reliable D call. From germline, CDR1 is MNHNY and CDR2 SVGAGI (reference sequence). CDR3 size: 15 residues. Trimming removed 6 bases from V and 2 bases from J, with 15 bases in between. The CDR3 loop reads CASSQFGEFTDTQYF. The CDR3 DNA follows: TGTGCCAGCAGCCAGTTCGGAGAGTTCACAGATACGCAGTATTTT.

This clone has more than one count but fewer than ten. V and J are TRBV19 and TRBJ1-5, with TRBD1 matching 9 bases. The CDR3 consists of 18 residues. Trimming took 6 bases from V and 0 from J; bases not matched to a gene: 12. The germline V gene has CDR1 LNHDA and CDR2 SQIVND (reference sequence). CDR3 sequence reads: CASSQPGQGLYSNQPQHF. The CDR3 DNA reads TGTGCCAGTAGCCAACCGGGACAGGGCCTTTATAGCAATCAGCCCCAGCATTTT. The variable domain in full, completed from reference TRBV19 and TRBJ1-5, reads DGGITQSPKYLFRKEGQNVTLSCEQNLNHDAMYWYRQDPGQGLRLIYYSQIVNDFQKGDIAEGYSVSREKKESFPLTVTSAQKNPTAFYLCASSQPGQGLYSNQPQHFGDGTRLSIL.

The chain recombines TRBV4-2 with TRBJ2-2; D is ambiguous. Germline assignment: CDR1 LGHNA and CDR2 YNFKEQ. The CDR3 runs 15 residues. V was trimmed by 0 bases and J by 0 bases, leaving 5 bases between them. CDR3 sequence reads: CASSQDLANTGELFF. As DNA, the CDR3 is TGTGCCAGCAGCCAAGATCTTGCGAACACCGGGGAGCTGTTTTTT.

This chain links TRBV19 with TRBJ2-2, with D perhaps matching TRBD1 (5 bases). The germline CDR1 and CDR2 sequences are LNHDA and SQIVND (reference sequence). This CDR3 region has 18 residues. V lost 5 bases and J lost 0, with 19 bases in between. DNA of the CDR3: TGTGCCAGTAGTGTCTCGAGCTTGAGGACACCGAACACCGGGGAGCTGTTTTTT. This codes for CASSVSSLRTPNTGELFF.

The chain uses TRBV7-2 and TRBJ2-2; 7 bases fit TRBD2. This CDR3 comprises 16 residues. The J segment lost 1 base and the V segment lost 3 bases, leaving 5 bases of the junction unmatched. Germline values: CDR1 SGHTA, CDR2 FQGNSA. CDR3 DNA: TGTGCCAGCAGCTTCCGAGGCGGGGGGAACACCGGGGAGCTGTTTTTT. Amino acid sequence: CASSFRGGGNTGELFF.

Many counts were recorded for this clone. This chain connects TRBV3-1 (or the pseudogene TRBV3-2) to TRBJ2-5; 14 positions agree with TRBD2. J was trimmed by 5 bases and V by 5 bases; bases with no gene match: 4. Per the germline V gene, CDR1 is LGHDT and CDR2 is YNNKEL (reference sequence). CDR3 length: 15 amino acids. CDR3 DNA: TGTGCCAGCAGCAATTGGACTAGCGGGGGGGAGACCCAGTACTTC. Its translation is CASSNWTSGGETQYF.

In DNA, the CDR3 is TGTGCCAGTAGTATGTTCGGACTAGCGGGAGATGAGCAGTACTTC. It is translated as CASSMFGLAGDEQYF. This rearrangement joins TRBV19 to TRBJ2-7; 13 positions match TRBD2. The CDR3 is 15 residues long. Trimming cost V 3 bases and J 7 bases; bases outside gene matches: 6. Germline V gives CDR1 LNHDA, CDR2 SQIVND (reference sequence).

The DNA of the CDR3 is TGCGCCAGCAGTGAGTGGGACGGGGCGCAGGGGGCCCGCACAGATACGCAGTATTTT. It codes for CASSEWDGAQGARTDTQYF. This sequence joins TRBV10-2 and TRBJ2-3, with 8 nucleotides matching TRBD1. Germline CDR1 WSHSY, CDR2 SAAADI. The V gene end was trimmed by 1 base and the J gene end by 1 base; junction bases not matched to a gene: 13. This CDR3 is built from 19 residues.

J is TRBJ2-7 and V is TRBV7-9; 7 bases agree with TRBD1. Germline values: CDR1 SEHNR, CDR2 FQNEAQ (reference sequence). V gave up 8 bases and J gave up 0 bases; unmatched junction bases: 4. This CDR3 has 13 amino acids. This CDR3 is CASGRDSSYEQYF. The CDR3 nucleotides are TGTGCCAGCGGCCGGGACAGCTCCTACGAGCAGTACTTC.

This clone was found a few times. The genes are TRBV10-3 and TRBJ2-7, with TRBD2 matching over 9 bases. The trim removed 4 bases at V and 0 bases at J, leaving 4 bases unmatched. The germline V gene has CDR1 ENHRY and CDR2 SYGVKD. CDR3 length: 15 residues. Here the CDR3 reads CAISGTSASSYEQYF. The CDR3 DNA reads as TGTGCCATCAGTGGGACTAGCGCGAGCTCCTACGAGCAGTACTTC.